This T cell receptor beta chain was sequenced during a study of blood T cell repertoires in COVID-19. Turning to the study itself: Acute and convalescent COVID-19 samples came from the United States, Italy and Spain.

This clone has a handful of counts. The V gene end was trimmed by 0 bases and the J gene end by 0 bases; junction bases not matched to a gene: 6. In germline, CDR1 is SGHRS, CDR2 YFSETQ. This CDR3 is built from 18 residues. Repertoires were generated with immunoSEQ multiplex PCR, while TCRdb's copy carries only in-frame clones and drops some. The repertoire holds approximately 80,000 clones, about 79% seen once, with more than 15% in the top ten. The sequence was collected from a human donor in a cohort sampled during active COVID-19. Specimen: peripheral blood. This rearrangement joins TRBV5-1 to TRBJ2-6; 7 nucleotides match TRBD1. The CDR3 bases are TGCGCCAGCAGCTTGGGACAGGGAGCAAGCTCTGGGGCCAACGTCCTGACTTTC. Protein product: CASSLGQGASSGANVLTF. The complete variable domain, with remaining parts taken from reference TRBV5-1 and TRBJ2-6, reads KAGVTQTPRYLIKTRGQQVTLSCSPISGHRSVSWYQQTPGQGLQFLFEYFSETQRNKGNFPGRFSGRQFSNSRSEMNVSTLELGDSALYLCASSLGQGASSGANVLTFGAGSRLTVL.